These T cell receptor beta chains were read from a single sample in a study of cytomegalovirus exposure and HLA in healthy donors. Libraries were prepared by immunoSEQ multiplex PCR; TCRdb keeps only in-frame clonotypes and omits some of them. Here the sample spans about 130,000 clones, roughly 80% being singletons. Sequences were obtained from PBMCs. The origin of the receptors is a girl aged 2 to 9 in good health and CMV-seronegative. The CDR3 runs from the conserved cysteine through the conserved F or W. A D gene is named only where the DNA matches it firmly. The size of a clone is reported for some rows only, either as once, few or many, or as a class for expanded clones.

len,v_gene,abundance,j_gene,d_gene,CDR3aa,CDR3nt
15,TRBV7-2,-,TRBJ1-3,TRBD1,CASSPGGGGGNTIYF,TGTGCCAGCAGCCCAGGGGGCGGAGGGGGAAACACCATATATTTT
16,TRBV5-8,-,TRBJ2-1,TRBD1,CASSWGTGSSYNEQFF,TGTGCCAGCAGCTGGGGGACAGGGAGCTCCTACAATGAGCAGTTCTTC
16,TRBV9,-,TRBJ2-7,-,CASSSALGTLPYEQYF,TGTGCCAGCAGCTCAGCCTTGGGCACACTTCCCTACGAGCAGTACTTC
14,TRBV13,-,TRBJ1-1,TRBD1,CASSAGGQNTEAFF,TGTGCCAGCAGCGCAGGGGGGCAGAACACTGAAGCTTTCTTT
15,TRBV15,-,TRBJ2-2,TRBD1,CATSGGTGHTGELFF,TGTGCCACCAGCGGCGGGACAGGGCACACCGGGGAGCTGTTTTTT
19,TRBV7-8,-,TRBJ2-1,TRBD2,CAPSLLKRRREGTANEQFF,TGTGCCCCCAGCTTATTAAAGCGGCGGCGGGAGGGAACAGCCAATGAGCAGTTCTTC
15,TRBV6-1,-,TRBJ2-1,TRBD2,CASSSLAGGFNEQFF,TGTGCCAGCAGTTCCCTAGCGGGGGGATTCAATGAGCAGTTCTTC
15,TRBV5-4,once,TRBJ2-5,TRBD2,CASSLGRGYGETQYF,TGTGCCAGCAGCTTGGGGCGGGGGTACGGAGAGACCCAGTACTTC
12,TRBV6-1,few,TRBJ1-1,TRBD1,CASSEQGVRAFF,TGTGCCAGCAGTGAACAGGGGGTTCGGGCTTTCTTT
16,TRBV19,-,TRBJ2-1,TRBD2,CASAHTTSGGPNEQFF,TGTGCCAGTGCGCATACCACTAGCGGGGGGCCGAATGAGCAGTTCTTC
16,TRBV4-2,-,TRBJ2-5,TRBD2,CASSQGLAGIQETQYF,TGTGCCAGCAGCCAAGGACTAGCGGGGATCCAAGAGACCCAGTACTTC
14,TRBV16,-,TRBJ1-2,TRBD1,CASSHGQDNYGYTF,TGTGCCAGCAGCCACGGACAGGATAACTATGGCTACACCTTC
18,TRBV9,-,TRBJ1-3,-,CASSVGLNGGSSGNTIYF,TGTGCCAGCAGCGTAGGGCTAAACGGGGGATCCTCTGGAAACACCATATATTTT
15,TRBV6-1,-,TRBJ2-1,-,CASSEPNRGYNEQFF,TGTGCCAGCAGTGAGCCAAACCGGGGGTACAATGAGCAGTTCTTC
18,TRBV7-6,-,TRBJ2-5,TRBD2,CASSLLPSGRAGKETQYF,TGTGCCAGCAGCTTACTCCCTAGCGGGAGGGCCGGAAAGGAGACCCAGTACTTC
13,TRBV7-9,once,TRBJ1-4,-,CASTRGSREKLFF,TGTGCCAGCACCAGGGGTTCACGGGAAAAACTGTTTTTT
12,TRBV19,-,TRBJ1-1,TRBD1,CASSALDRGAFF,TGTGCCAGTAGTGCATTAGACAGGGGAGCTTTCTTT
18,TRBV7-3,-,TRBJ2-1,-,CASSLREGGVLSYNEQFF,TGTGCCAGCAGCTTAAGGGAGGGGGGGGTCCTGTCCTACAATGAGCAGTTCTTC
12,TRBV30,-,TRBJ1-6,TRBD1,CAGRGLNSPLHF,TGTGCCGGGAGGGGGCTTAATTCACCCCTCCACTTT
17,TRBV28,few,TRBJ2-3,-,CASSPTGEGVGTDTQYF,TGTGCCAGCAGTCCGACAGGCGAGGGAGTGGGCACAGATACGCAGTATTTT
18,TRBV5-4,once,TRBJ2-5,TRBD2,CASSGGVSGRAREETQYF,TGTGCCAGCAGCGGAGGGGTCAGCGGGAGGGCCCGGGAAGAGACCCAGTACTTC
14,TRBV7-2,-,TRBJ2-1,-,CASSLVNGGPEQFF,TGTGCCAGCAGCTTAGTCAACGGGGGGCCTGAGCAGTTCTTC
13,TRBV5-1,-,TRBJ2-5,TRBD1,CASREGTGETQYF,TGCGCCAGCAGGGAAGGGACAGGGGAGACCCAGTACTTC
14,TRBV7-2,once,TRBJ2-3,-,CASSHNRGTDTQYF,TGTGCCAGCAGCCACAACCGGGGCACAGATACGCAGTATTTT
15,TRBV6-5,-,TRBJ1-1,-,CASSYGRGRGTEAFF,TGTGCCAGCAGTTACGGCAGGGGAAGGGGCACTGAAGCTTTCTTT
14,TRBV27,-,TRBJ1-5,TRBD1,CASSLSAGGQPQHF,TGTGCCAGCAGTTTATCCGCAGGGGGTCAGCCCCAGCATTTT
14,TRBV27,-,TRBJ1-5,-,CASSSGGGDQPQHF,TGTGCCAGCAGTAGCGGGGGGGGTGATCAGCCCCAGCATTTT
12,TRBV6-5,-,TRBJ1-1,-,CASSPRGAEAFF,TGTGCCAGCAGCCCCAGGGGAGCTGAAGCTTTCTTT
17,TRBV11-2,-,TRBJ2-1,TRBD1,CASSSLPGTGGYNEQFF,TGTGCCAGCAGCTCCTTACCCGGGACAGGGGGGTACAATGAGCAGTTCTTC
14,TRBV19,-,TRBJ1-5,TRBD1,CASSGTGGEQPQHF,TGTGCCAGTAGTGGGACAGGGGGTGAGCAGCCCCAGCATTTT
15,TRBV30,-,TRBJ1-4,TRBD1,CAFTGQSATNEKLFF,TGTGCCTTCACGGGACAGTCAGCAACTAATGAAAAACTGTTTTTT
18,TRBV9,-,TRBJ1-1,-,CASSPYEGDWGGDTEAFF,TGTGCCAGCAGCCCGTACGAGGGTGATTGGGGTGGTGACACTGAAGCTTTCTTT
14,TRBV7-9,-,TRBJ2-3,-,CASSQGAGANTQYF,TGTGCCAGCAGCCAAGGGGCAGGCGCAAATACGCAGTATTTT
16,TRBV11-2,-,TRBJ2-1,TRBD2,CASRGTGLAGDNEQFF,TGTGCCAGCCGAGGGACCGGACTAGCGGGAGACAATGAGCAGTTCTTC
17,TRBV5-4,-,TRBJ1-1,-,CASSWVRGADPNTEAFF,TGTGCCAGCAGCTGGGTGCGGGGGGCCGATCCGAACACTGAAGCTTTCTTT
17,TRBV7-2,-,TRBJ2-1,-,CASSSPRSDYDYNEQFF,TGTGCCAGCAGCTCGCCGCGATCGGACTACGACTACAATGAGCAGTTCTTC
13,TRBV7-2,-,TRBJ2-1,-,CASSFLDLGEQFF,TGTGCCAGCAGCTTTTTGGACTTGGGTGAGCAGTTCTTC
13,TRBV7-2,-,TRBJ2-7,-,CASSEDSTYEQYF,TGTGCCAGCAGCGAAGACAGTACCTACGAGCAGTACTTC
14,TRBV6-1,-,TRBJ2-1,TRBD2,CASGLAGRYNEQFF,TGTGCCAGCGGACTAGCGGGAAGGTACAATGAGCAGTTCTTC
13,TRBV15,-,TRBJ2-5,-,CATSRQGRETQYF,TGTGCCACCAGCAGACAGGGTCGGGAGACCCAGTACTTC
17,TRBV9,-,TRBJ2-3,TRBD2,CASSVGLAGGRIDTQYF,TGTGCCAGCAGCGTGGGACTAGCGGGAGGGCGGATAGATACGCAGTATTTT
14,TRBV6-4,-,TRBJ1-5,TRBD1,CASTGTENNQPQHF,TGTGCCAGCACCGGGACAGAGAACAATCAGCCCCAGCATTTT